The sequence of this TCR beta chain was determined in a study of human CD8 memory T cell subsets. General study points: Similarly high diversity marked stem-like memory and precursor exhausted T cells, unlike effector memory cells.

UMI-labeled 5' RACE generated the TCR beta libraries. TCRdb reprocessed the 5' RACE reads; each CDR3 protein has one entry and no DNA is given. The sample table includes around 10,000 distinct CDR3 sequences. The CDR3 length is 18 residues. Germline V gene data show CDR1 as LGHNA and CDR2 as YSLEER. PBMC were obtained from the buffy coats of healthy donors. For this clonotype: Its antigen is unidentified.

Sequences were obtained from CD8+ T cells from PBMCs. This TCR came from a human donor in good health. The chain recombines TRBV4-3 with TRBJ2-7; TCRdb outputs TRBD1, but without DNA this stays unchecked. The CDR3 here is CASSQDAIWGQGRHEQYF.